The sequence of this T cell receptor beta chain was determined in a study of shared clonotypes between healthy human individuals (dated by TCRdb to the early 2020s). Turning to the overall study: The cohort included a few men and two women between 18 and 49 years of age. Per donor, three plates each were used for CD4 naive and CD4 memory, two for CD8 naive, and one for CD8 memory. Blood TCR repertoires of a handful of healthy adults were deeply sequenced to estimate repertoire size and the extent of clonotype sharing between individuals. Libraries were prepared and TCR repertoires were sequenced by different laboratories using diverse techniques, in order to increase sequencing depth and limit assay-specific biases. Each donor's leukapheresis produced roughly between about 0.9 and 9.5 billion PBMCs.

Using the deep immunoSEQ assay, TCR CDR3 regions were amplified from genomic DNA by multiplex PCR. Extracted genomic DNA from each cell subset was distributed evenly across all wells of several immunoSEQ 96-well plates, and each plate was treated as a replicate. For sorted subsets, roughly 190 ng of genomic DNA, equivalent to about 30,000 T cell genomes, went into each replicate PCR. Purified libraries were measured with a Qubit 3.0 fluorometer, size-checked on a Bioanalyzer 2100, and measured again with the KAPA Library Quantification kit. Every immunoSEQ 96-well plate was sequenced on a separate single-read 150-cycle Illumina NextSeq 550 flow cell. The study's own analysis went as follows. Because only junctional sequences without quality scores were contained in the immunoSEQ output, filtering matching that applied to full-length reads could not be performed. To assign V/J genes and CDR3, sequences were annotated against IMGT germline references using PyIR, a Python wrapper for IgBLAST v1.9. Reads were removed for weak V/J assignments (E-value above 1e-6), missing CDR3, stop codons, out-of-frame junctions, or ambiguous translated residues. V3J clonotypes were defined as sequences sharing the same inferred V gene, J gene, and CDR3 amino acid sequence. To compute the percentage overlap between repertoires, the number of shared unique clonotypes was divided by the size of the smaller repertoire. RTK rarefaction, the Chao1 estimator, and Recon v2.1 estimates of unobserved clonotypes were used to assess repertoire richness. OLGA was used to compute generation probabilities for all TCRbeta clonotypes that the gDNA method yielded from a handful of donors. TCRdb retrieved this table from immuneACCESS and kept in-frame rearrangements only. Not all clones are present; in checked studies, unresolved V genes account for under half, and no reason is known for the remainder. That table gives V, J and clone size, and the DNA gave D and trimming. This sample has fewer than 800,000 clones in its table, and approximately 90% of those were observed once. The top ten clones comprise 24% of the sample.

Study-level results and caveats: Because the study included only a small number of donors, the genetic and exposure-history diversity represented was limited. Compared with non-shared clonotypes, clonotypes shared by all four sorted-subset donors had higher generation probabilities. Naive subsets generally had larger estimated clonotype richness than memory subsets. Pairwise subsampling indicated that sequencing depth was expected to affect the degree of clonotype sharing among donors. Sampling was restricted to blood, and TCR repertoires in tissue are likely to differ from TCR repertoires in blood. Even with the large sequencing depth, rarefaction of the sorted-subset datasets indicated that sequencing was incomplete. Sharing across a few donors was observed for about 4.8% of naive CD4, over 3% of naive CD8, 2.3% of memory CD4, and around 0.4% of memory CD8 clonotypes.

For the CD8 naive samples, CD45RO-negative cells were positively selected for CCR7, yielding a CD45RA+CCR7+ population from which TemRA cells were excluded. The donors were healthy, HIV-negative adults with no recently reported acute infections or vaccinations. Every donor was a Caucasian adult living in Nashville, Tennessee, USA. After blood collection by leukapheresis, PBMCs were isolated using Ficoll-Histopaque density gradient centrifugation and then cryopreserved in the vapor phase of liquid nitrogen. Analytical flow cytometry was used to check the purity and quantity of each magnetically sorted T cell population. Genomic DNA was isolated from every sorted fraction and measured by UV absorbance on a Nanodrop 2000c. To note about this clone: Its antigen is not yet known. No clone much larger than this one lies a single base away; base qualities are absent.

The V and J ends are trimmed by 6 bases and 5 bases, leaving 17 bases between them. CDR1 and CDR2, looked up from the germline V gene, are KGHSH and LQKENI. From its cysteine to its phenylalanine, the CDR3 spans 14 amino acids. The DNA shown is the 42-base CDR3, in frame from base 1. Sequenced: naive CD8+ T cells sorted from blood. What the cell subset or site label conveys for this sample: CD45RA+CCR7+. The chain is made from TRBV18 and TRBJ2-7; the D gene cannot be named for sure. This TCR derives from a young man in good health. The nucleotides read TGTGCCAGCTCCCCCAATCCCAGACCCAACGAGCAGTACTTC. Its amino acids are CASSPNPRPNEQYF. When the CDR3 is completed using the reference TRBV18 and TRBJ2-7 genes on either side, the full variable domain is NAGVMQNPRHLVRRRGQEARLRCSPMKGHSHVYWYRQLPEEGLKFMVYLQKENIIDESGMPKERFSAEFPKEGPSILRIQQVVRGDSAAYFCASSPNPRPNEQYFGPGTRLTVT.